This TCR beta chain was captured in a study of T cells expressing NK-cell markers. TCRdb reprocessed the 5' RACE reads and stores each CDR3 protein as one record, lacking DNA. The sample totals 350,000 to 400,000 distinct CDR3 sequences. The CDR3 consists of 18 residues. CDR1 and CDR2 from the germline V gene are MGHRA and YSYEKL. The gene calls are TRBV4-1 and TRBJ1-2; checking the TCRdb D call of TRBD1 is not possible without DNA. The clonotype originates from a woman aged 45-60 years in good health. The sequenced material came from blood T cells: a sorted CD56 or NKG2C T cell subset, CD4+ or CD8+ T cells, or bulk PBMC T cells (not recorded which). CDR3 region: CASSQDRDGTGGNNGYTF.